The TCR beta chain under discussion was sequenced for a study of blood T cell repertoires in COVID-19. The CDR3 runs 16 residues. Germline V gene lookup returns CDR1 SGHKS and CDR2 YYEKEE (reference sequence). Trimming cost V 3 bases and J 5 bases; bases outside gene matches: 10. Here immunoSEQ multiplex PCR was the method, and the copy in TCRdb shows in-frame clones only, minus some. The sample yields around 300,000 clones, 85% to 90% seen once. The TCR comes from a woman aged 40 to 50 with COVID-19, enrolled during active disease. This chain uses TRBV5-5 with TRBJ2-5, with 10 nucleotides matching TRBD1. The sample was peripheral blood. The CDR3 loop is CASSSGQGVMWETQYF. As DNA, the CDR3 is TGTGCCAGCAGCTCCGGACAGGGGGTCATGTGGGAGACCCAGTACTTC.